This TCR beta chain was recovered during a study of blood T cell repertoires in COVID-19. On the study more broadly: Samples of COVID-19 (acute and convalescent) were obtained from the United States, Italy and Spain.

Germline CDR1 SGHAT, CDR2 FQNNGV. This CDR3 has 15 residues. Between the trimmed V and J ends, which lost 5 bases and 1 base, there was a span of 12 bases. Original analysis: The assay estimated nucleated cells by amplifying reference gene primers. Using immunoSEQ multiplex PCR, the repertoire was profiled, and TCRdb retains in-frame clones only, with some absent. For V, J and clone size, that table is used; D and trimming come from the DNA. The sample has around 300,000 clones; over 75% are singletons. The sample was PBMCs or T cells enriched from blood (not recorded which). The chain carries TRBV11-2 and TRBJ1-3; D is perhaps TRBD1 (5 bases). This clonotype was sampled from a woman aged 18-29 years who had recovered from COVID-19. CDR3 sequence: CASSQDRRSGNTIYF. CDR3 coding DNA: TGTGCCAGCAGCCAAGACAGAAGGTCTGGAAACACCATATATTTT.